Sequencing of this TCR beta chain was carried out in a study of PD-L1 blockade in urothelial cancer (dated by TCRdb to about 2017). Looking at the study overall: Therapy was started at some point between 2014 and 2016 for all patients, and atezolizumab 1,200 mg was administered intravenously every 3 weeks. Twenty-five of 29 patients were identified as males with urothelial cancer of bladder origin, and a prior smoking history was reported by 18 of 29 patients. Patients had an ECOG performance status of 0 or 1 and had received between 0 and 3 prior chemotherapy regimens. Blood samples were analyzed 3 weeks after the start of treatment (second dose) and 6 weeks after the start of treatment. A median of roughly 140,000 T cells and roughly 80,000 unique TCRs was obtained from blood samples, and a median clonality of around 0.08 was observed. Somatic, immune and clinical correlates of response to PD-L1 blockade with atezolizumab in urothelial cancer were the focus of an exploratory multi-omic analysis. TCR sequencing covered pretreatment tumor samples and matched, serially collected peripheral blood taken before and after atezolizumab treatment. Durable clinical benefit was defined as progression-free survival longer than 6 months, and TCR features were also tested against progression-free and overall survival. Whole exome sequencing and RNA sequencing of pretreatment tumors were performed alongside TCR sequencing in the same patients. Under ten patients reached durable clinical benefit, while 20 patients did not. Some 29 patients had pretreatment blood TCR-seq, roughly 24 had at least one posttreatment blood collection, and roughly 24 had tumor TCR-seq.

Each PCR received spiked-in synthetic TCR analog templates so that absolute template abundance could be estimated from read counts. Using the immunoSEQ assay, TCRbeta CDR3 regions were amplified from genomic DNA with bias-controlled V and J gene primers. Rearranged TCRbeta segments were sequenced at approximately 20X coverage. In the paper's pipeline: Sequencing errors were corrected by clustering, and CDR3s were annotated against IMGT so that V, D and J genes could be assigned. Downstream analyses used only productive TCRbeta rearrangements and left out out-of-frame or stop-codon sequences. To compute clonality, Shannon entropy was normalized by the log of the number of unique productive sequences and then subtracted from one. Fisher's exact test with Benjamini-Hochberg correction, at a threshold of adjusted p below 0.01, was used to find clones that differed between time points or between blood and tumor. In TCRdb, the immuneACCESS table is reduced to in-frame sequences with V and J assigned. These tables do not hold every clone; where another copy was compared, an unresolved V gene accounts for under half, and the others remain unexplained. Clone size and the V and J calls come from that table; the DNA yielded D and trimming. Across this sample there are about 74,000 clones, with 90% seen only once. Around 4.2% of the sample is taken by the ten largest.

The CDR3 holds 16 amino acids from the cysteine to the phenylalanine. Only the CDR3 DNA is retained, 48 bases long and in frame from the first base. CDR1 and CDR2 were assigned from the germline V gene (reference sequence) as MNHEY and SMNVEV. Trimming accounts for 2 bases at V and 4 bases at J, while the number of junction bases matched to no gene is 9. The time point label, as the study defines it: pretreatment peripheral blood. A total of 25 to 30 patients with locally advanced or metastatic urothelial carcinoma, treated at Memorial Sloan Kettering on a trial protocol, made up the cohort. Peripheral blood mononuclear cells were collected from each patient pretreatment and during treatment, giving between 1 and 8 total time points per patient. The Qiagen DNeasy Blood extraction kit was used to purify genomic DNA from total PBMCs and from tumor samples. PBMCs were collected pretreatment and during treatment, and were isolated and stored as previously described.

The paper's findings and limits, for the study overall: At 3 weeks after the start of treatment, tumor-associated TCR clones in peripheral blood had expanded more in patients with durable benefit (n ≈ 23, p = 0.022). A pretreatment peripheral blood TCR clonality below the median was linked to improved progression-free and overall survival. Because of the small sample size (n ≈ 29) and the many exploratory analyses performed, the results are intended to be regarded as hypothesis-generating.

A word on this clone: Its antigen target is currently unknown. It has no much larger one-base neighbor in the sample; base qualities were not kept.

The chain is encoded by TRBV27 joined to TRBJ2-3, with 7 central nucleotides matching TRBD1. The specimen comprised PBMCs, sampled around atezolizumab (anti-PD-L1) treatment. The receptor was derived from a man aged 70-80 years with urothelial cancer. The CDR3 region has the sequence CASSLGVRGRADTQYF. The DNA sequence reads TGTGCCAGCAGTTTAGGGGTGAGGGGGCGAGCAGATACGCAGTATTTT.